The clone carrying this T cell receptor (beta chain) was detected only once. The antigen is undetermined. Clones were sequenced by immunoSEQ multiplex PCR, and TCRdb holds only the in-frame ones, with some missing. The table lists some 75,000 clones, more than 65% of them singletons. This sample was taken from a study of early stage breast cancer tumors. Whole-study findings and limits: Unsorted bulk genomic DNA sequencing lacked pairing and functional marker data. Most shared enriched TCRB sequences were commonly generated ones. Compared with adjacent normal breast, tumors showed about 2.5-fold denser, more clonal T cells.

Sequenced input: blood. The source of this sequence is a person in their sixties or seventies with breast cancer.

Here the CDR3 DNA reads TGTGCCAGCAATGGTGTATCTTATGGCTACACCTTC. This encodes CASNGVSYGYTF. This chain connects TRBV2 to TRBJ1-2; D gene ambiguous. This CDR3 contains 12 residues. CDR1 is SNHLY and CDR2 is FYNNEI in the germline V gene. Trimming stripped 7 bases from V and 5 bases from J, with 11 bases between.